This TCR beta chain stems from a study of shared clonotypes between healthy human individuals. Study at large: Plates per donor: three CD4 naive, three CD4 memory, two CD8 naive, one CD8 memory.

General observations from the study: As a rule, naive subsets had a larger estimated richness than memory subsets.

Data came from immunoSEQ multiplex PCR; TCRdb stores just in-frame clones and leaves some out. The sample gives a few million clones, roughly 95% of which show up once; 0.1% to 0.15% is in the top ten. Concerning this clone: Its antigen is undetermined.

With 4 bases clipped from V and 0 bases from J, the junction kept 9 bases outside the gene matches. Germline loops: CDR1 MDHEN, CDR2 SYDVKM. This CDR3 comprises 17 residues. The sequenced sample was naive CD4+ T cells sorted from blood. The subset is: CD45RA+ positively selected. The source is a man aged 18 to 30 in good health. This chain joins TRBV28 and TRBJ2-3; TRBD2 matches at 8 bases. The CDR3 DNA sequence: TGTGCCAGCAGTTCCGCGCAGCGGGGGAAAAGCACAGATACGCAGTATTTT. Amino acid sequence: CASSSAQRGKSTDTQYF.